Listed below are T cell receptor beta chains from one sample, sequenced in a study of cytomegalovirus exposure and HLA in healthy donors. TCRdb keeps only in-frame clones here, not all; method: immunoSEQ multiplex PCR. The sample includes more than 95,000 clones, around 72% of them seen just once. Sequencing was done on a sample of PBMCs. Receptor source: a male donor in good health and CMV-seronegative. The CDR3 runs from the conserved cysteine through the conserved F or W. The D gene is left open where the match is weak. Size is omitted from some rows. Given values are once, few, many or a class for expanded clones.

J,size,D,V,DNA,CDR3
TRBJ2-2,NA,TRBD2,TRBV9,TGTGCCAGCAGCGGCCATAGCGGGGGCACCGGGGAGCTGTTTTTT,CASSGHSGGTGELFF
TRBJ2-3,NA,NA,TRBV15,TGTGCCACCAGCAGAGATGCGGGACCCACAGATACGCAGTATTTT,CATSRDAGPTDTQYF
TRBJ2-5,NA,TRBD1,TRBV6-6,TGTGCCAGCAGTAACAAACACAGGGGAGAAGAGACCCAGTACTTC,CASSNKHRGEETQYF
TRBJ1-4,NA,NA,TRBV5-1,TGCGCCAGCAATGGAGGGAGTAATGAAAAACTGTTTTTT,CASNGGSNEKLFF
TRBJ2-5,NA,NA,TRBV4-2,TGTGCCAGCAGCCAATTTGGAGCGACGGGGGTACAAGAGACCCAGTACTTC,CASSQFGATGVQETQYF
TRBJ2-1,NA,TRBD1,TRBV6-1,TGTGCCAGCAGTAAACGGACAGGGGAGGGCAATGAGCAGTTCTTC,CASSKRTGEGNEQFF
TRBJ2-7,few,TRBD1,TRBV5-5,TGTGCCAGCAGCTTGGGGGTACAGGGGAACGAGCAGTACTTC,CASSLGVQGNEQYF
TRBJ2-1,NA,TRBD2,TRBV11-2,TGTGCCAGCAGCTTAGCGGGAGGGCCCTACAATGAGCAGTTCTTC,CASSLAGGPYNEQFF
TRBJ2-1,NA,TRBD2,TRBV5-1,TGCGCCAGCAGCACCGGGACTAGCGGCTACAATGAGCAGTTCTTC,CASSTGTSGYNEQFF
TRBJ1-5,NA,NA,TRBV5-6,TGTGCCAGCACTCGAGGGGGGGCGATTCAGCCCCAGCATTTT,CASTRGGAIQPQHF
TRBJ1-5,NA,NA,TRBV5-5,TGTGCCAGCAGCCGGACTGATAGCAATCAGCCCCAGCATTTT,CASSRTDSNQPQHF
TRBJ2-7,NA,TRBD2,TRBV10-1,TGCGCCAGCAGCCCGGGACTAGCGGGAGGGAAGCAGTACTTC,CASSPGLAGGKQYF
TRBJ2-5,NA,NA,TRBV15,TGTGCCACCAGCAGAGGGTCAACGGAAGAGACCCAGTACTTC,CATSRGSTEETQYF
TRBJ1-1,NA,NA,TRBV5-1,TGCGCCAGCAGCCAGGTGAACACTGAAGCTTTCTTT,CASSQVNTEAFF
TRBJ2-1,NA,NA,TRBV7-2,TGTGCCAGCAGCTTTTCCCGCAATGAGCAGTTCTTC,CASSFSRNEQFF
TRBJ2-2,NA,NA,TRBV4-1,TGCGCCAGCAGCCAAGAGAGCGTCGTAGGGCGGGGGAACACCGGGGAGCTGTTTTTT,CASSQESVVGRGNTGELFF
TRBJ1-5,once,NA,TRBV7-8,TGTGCCAGCAGCTTAAATCCAAGGGGGGGGGTTCCTAGACGGGAAGACAATCAGCCCCAGCATTTT,CASSLNPRGGVPRREDNQPQHF
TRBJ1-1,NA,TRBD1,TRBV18,TGTGCCAGCTCACCGATGGACAGGGGTACTGAAGCTTTCTTT,CASSPMDRGTEAFF
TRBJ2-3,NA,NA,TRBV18,TGTGCCAGCTCACCACGGACTCTCACAGATACGCAGTATTTT,CASSPRTLTDTQYF
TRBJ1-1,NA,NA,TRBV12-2,TGTGCAACCCCGGGGGGAAACACTGAAGCTTTCTTT,CATPGGNTEAFF
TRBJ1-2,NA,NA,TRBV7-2,TGTGCCAGCAGCGGCAGGATCTCGAGCTATGGCTACACCTTC,CASSGRISSYGYTF
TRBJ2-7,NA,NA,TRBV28,TGTGCCAGCACCTACCGCCTCCGGGACAACTCCTACGAGCAGTACTTC,CASTYRLRDNSYEQYF
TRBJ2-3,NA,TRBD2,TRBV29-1,TGCAGCGTTGTTAGCGGACTAGCGGAGGACGTCACAGATACGCAGTATTTT,CSVVSGLAEDVTDTQYF
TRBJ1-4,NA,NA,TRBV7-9,TGTGCCAGCAACCAGGGACAATTAGGAGAAAAACTGTTTTTT,CASNQGQLGEKLFF
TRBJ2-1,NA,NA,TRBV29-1,TGCAGCGTTGAAAAAGGAAACAGGGCGACGAGCTCCTACAATGAGCAGTTCTTC,CSVEKGNRATSSYNEQFF
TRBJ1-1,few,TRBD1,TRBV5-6,TGTGCCAGCAGCCTTATAGACAGGGGCACTGAAGCTTTCTTT,CASSLIDRGTEAFF
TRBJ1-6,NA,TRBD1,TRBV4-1,TGCGCCAGCAGCCAACGGACAGGGCCGAATTCACCCCTCCACTTT,CASSQRTGPNSPLHF
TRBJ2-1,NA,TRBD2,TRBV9,TGTGCCAGCAGCCTCGGACTAGCGGGGACCTACAATGAGCAGTTCTTC,CASSLGLAGTYNEQFF
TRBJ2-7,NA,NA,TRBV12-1,TGTGCCAGCAGCTTTAGTGGGAGCTCCTACGAGCAGTACTTC,CASSFSGSSYEQYF
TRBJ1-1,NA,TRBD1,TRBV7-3,TGTGCCAGCAGCGGAGCGACAGGGACTGAAGCTTTCTTT,CASSGATGTEAFF
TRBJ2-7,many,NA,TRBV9,TGTGCCAGCAGCGTAGGCGACAGCTACGAGCAGTACTTC,CASSVGDSYEQYF
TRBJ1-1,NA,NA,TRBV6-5,TGTGCCAGCAGTTACACCAGGGGTACTGAAGCTTTCTTT,CASSYTRGTEAFF
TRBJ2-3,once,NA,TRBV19,TGTGCCAGTAGTGCAACCGCAGGTCCAGATACGCAGTATTTT,CASSATAGPDTQYF